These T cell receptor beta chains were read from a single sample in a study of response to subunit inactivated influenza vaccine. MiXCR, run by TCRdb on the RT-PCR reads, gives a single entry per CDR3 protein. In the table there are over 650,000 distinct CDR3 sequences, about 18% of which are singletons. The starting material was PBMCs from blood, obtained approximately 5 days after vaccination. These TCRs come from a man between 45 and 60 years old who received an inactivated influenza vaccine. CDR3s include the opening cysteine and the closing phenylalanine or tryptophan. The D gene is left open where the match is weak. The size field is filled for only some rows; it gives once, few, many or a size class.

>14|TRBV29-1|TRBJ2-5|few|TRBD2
TGCAGCGTTCTATCGGCTAGCGGGAGCCAGACCCAGTACTTC
CSVLSASGSQTQYF
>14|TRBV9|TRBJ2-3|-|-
TGTGCCAGCAGCCCCTCGCAGTTCCCAGATACGCAGTATTTT
CASSPSQFPDTQYF
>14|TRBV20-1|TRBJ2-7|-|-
TGCAGTGCTAGACTCACAGGGTTTTCCTACGAGCAGTACTTC
CSARLTGFSYEQYF
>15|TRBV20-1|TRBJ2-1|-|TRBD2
TGCAGTGCTAGGGACTCCGGGAGGGTCTACAATGAGCAGTTCTTC
CSARDSGRVYNEQFF
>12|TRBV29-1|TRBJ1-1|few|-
TGCAGCGTTGTTGTAACAGGAGGTGAAGCTTTCTTT
CSVVVTGGEAFF
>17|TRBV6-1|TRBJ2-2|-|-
TGTGCCAGCAGACGGGTCCCCTCACCGAATCAGAACGGGGAGCTGTTTTTT
CASRRVPSPNQNGELFF
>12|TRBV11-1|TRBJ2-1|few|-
TGTGCCAGCAGCTCCCAGTACAACGAGCAGTTCTTC
CASSSQYNEQFF
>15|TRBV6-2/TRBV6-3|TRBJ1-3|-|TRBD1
TGTGCCAGCACCTCAACAGGGGGCCCTGGAAACACCATATATTTT
CASTSTGGPGNTIYF
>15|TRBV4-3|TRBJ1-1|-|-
TGCGCCAGCAGCCCTTCGGTACTCGGGAACACTGAAGCTTTCTTT
CASSPSVLGNTEAFF
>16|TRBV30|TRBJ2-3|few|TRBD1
TGTGCCTGGTATAACCCAGGGGGCTCTAGCACAGATACGCAGTATTTT
CAWYNPGGSSTDTQYF
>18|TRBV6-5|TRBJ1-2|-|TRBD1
TGTGCCAGCAGTTTCTACTTTACGTCCTCCGGGACAGGGAATGGCTACACCTTC
CASSFYFTSSGTGNGYTF
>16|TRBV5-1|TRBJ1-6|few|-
TGCGCCAGCAGCTTGCGGGGTAGCTCCTATAATTCACCCCTCCACTTT
CASSLRGSSYNSPLHF
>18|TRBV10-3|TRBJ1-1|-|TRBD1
TGTGCCATCAGTGAAGGCCGTACAGGGGGGATACTGAACACTGAAGCTTTCTTT
CAISEGRTGGILNTEAFF
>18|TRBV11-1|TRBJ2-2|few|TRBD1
TGTGCCAGCAGCCCCAGCGGTGGGACAGGGGCGGACACCGGGGAGCTGTTTTTT
CASSPSGGTGADTGELFF
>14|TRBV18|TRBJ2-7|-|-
TGTGCCAGCTCAGAAGCGGCCATCCCCCGGGGGCAGTACTTC
CASSEAAIPRGQYF
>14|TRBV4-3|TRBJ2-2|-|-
TGCGCCAGCAGCCAATTACTGGCTGGCGGGGAGCTGTTTTTT
CASSQLLAGGELFF
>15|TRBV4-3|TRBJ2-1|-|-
TGCGCCAGCAGCCAAGATTCAGGGCGCGACAATGAGCAGTTCTTC
CASSQDSGRDNEQFF
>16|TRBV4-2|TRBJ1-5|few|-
TGTGCCAGCAGCCAAGAAGGGACAAGGAGCAATCAGCCCCAGCATTTT
CASSQEGTRSNQPQHF
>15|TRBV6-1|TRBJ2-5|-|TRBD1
TGTGCCACCCGATACGCGGGACAGGGTAGAGAGACCCAGTACTTC
CATRYAGQGRETQYF
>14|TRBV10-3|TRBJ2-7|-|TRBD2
TGTGCCATCAGTGGGCCTAGCGGGAGTAACGAGCAGTACTTC
CAISGPSGSNEQYF
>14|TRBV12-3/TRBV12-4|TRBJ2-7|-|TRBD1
TGTGCCAGCAGTTTAGATGACAGGGCCTACGAGCAGTACTTC
CASSLDDRAYEQYF
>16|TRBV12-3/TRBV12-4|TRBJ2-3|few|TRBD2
TGTGCCAGCAGGTCGAGCGGGGGGGTTAGCACAGATACGCAGTATTTT
CASRSSGGVSTDTQYF
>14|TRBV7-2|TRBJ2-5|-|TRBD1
TGTGCCAGCAGCCCACAGGGGGCTGGGCAGACCCAGTACTTC
CASSPQGAGQTQYF
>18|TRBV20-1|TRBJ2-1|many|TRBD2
TGCAGTGCCGACTCGCTAGGACTAGCGGGGAGCTCCTACAATGAGCAGTTCTTC
CSADSLGLAGSSYNEQFF
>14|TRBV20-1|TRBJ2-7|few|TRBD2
TGCAGTGCTCCTAGGACTAGCGGGGGCTACGAGCAGTACTTC
CSAPRTSGGYEQYF
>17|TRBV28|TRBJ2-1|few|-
TGTGCCAGCAGTTCACCCTCTCTACACTGGCCACATTGGGAGCAGTTCTTC
CASSSPSLHWPHWEQFF
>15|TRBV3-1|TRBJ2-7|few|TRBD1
TGTGCCAGCAGCCCTCGGACAGGGTTAAACTACGAGCAGTACTTC
CASSPRTGLNYEQYF
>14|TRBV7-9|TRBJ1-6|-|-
TGTGCCAGCACGCGACTCCACTTAGGGTCACCCCTCCACTTT
CASTRLHLGSPLHF
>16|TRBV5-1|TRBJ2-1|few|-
TGCGCCAGCAGCAGGGTAGCGGACACCCCGGGGAATGAGCAGTTCTTC
CASSRVADTPGNEQFF
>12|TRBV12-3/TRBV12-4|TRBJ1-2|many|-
TGTGCCAGCAGTTTTAACTGGTATGGCTACACCTTC
CASSFNWYGYTF
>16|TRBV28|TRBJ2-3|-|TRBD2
TGTGCCAGCAGTCCCCGGACTAGCGGGGGGCGAGATACGCAGTATTTT
CASSPRTSGGRDTQYF
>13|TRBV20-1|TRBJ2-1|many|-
TGCAGTGCTAGGAGGGGGGCGAACAATGAGCAGTTCTTC
CSARRGANNEQFF
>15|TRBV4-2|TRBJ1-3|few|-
TGTGCCAGCAGCCAAGAAGGCGGCTCTGGAAACACCATATATTTT
CASSQEGGSGNTIYF
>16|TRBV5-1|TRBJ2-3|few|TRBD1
TGCGCCAGCAGCTTGGACCGGGACAGGGGAGCAGATACGCAGTATTTT
CASSLDRDRGADTQYF
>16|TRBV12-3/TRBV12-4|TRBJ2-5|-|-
TGTGCCAGCAGCCGAGGCAGGGGTGGGCACCAAGAGACCCAGTACTTC
CASSRGRGGHQETQYF
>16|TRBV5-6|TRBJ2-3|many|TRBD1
TGTGCCAGCAGCGAGACCGGGACAGGGGGTGCAGATACGCAGTATTTT
CASSETGTGGADTQYF
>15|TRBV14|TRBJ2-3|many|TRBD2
TGTGCCAGCAGCCAAGGAACGGGAGGGCCTGATACGCAGTATTTT
CASSQGTGGPDTQYF
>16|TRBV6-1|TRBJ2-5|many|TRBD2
TGTGCCAGCAGAGAAACCCCGGGACTAGCGGGGGAGACCCAGTACTTC
CASRETPGLAGETQYF
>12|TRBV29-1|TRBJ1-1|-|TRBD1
TGCAGCGTACAGGGGGTTGTCACTGAAGCTTTCTTT
CSVQGVVTEAFF
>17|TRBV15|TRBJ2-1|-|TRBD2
TGTGCCACCAGCAGAGAATCTTACCGGGAGGTTTACAATGAGCAGTTCTTC
CATSRESYREVYNEQFF
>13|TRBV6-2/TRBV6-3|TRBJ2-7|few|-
TGTGCCAGCAGTGCTGGGGGGATCTACGAGCAGTACTTC
CASSAGGIYEQYF
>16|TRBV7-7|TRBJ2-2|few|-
TGTGCTAGCAGCCTACCGGGACCGGGTAACACCGGGGAGCTGTTTTTT
CASSLPGPGNTGELFF
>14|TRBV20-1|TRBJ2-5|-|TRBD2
TGCAGTGCCCCCAATCCTCGGGGGGGGGAGACCCAGTACTTC
CSAPNPRGGETQYF
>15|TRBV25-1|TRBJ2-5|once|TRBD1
TGTGCCAGCAGTGCCGGACAGGGGATAGGAGAGACCCAGTACTTC
CASSAGQGIGETQYF
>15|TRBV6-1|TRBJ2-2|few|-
TGTGCCAGCAGAGACCCGGGGGCGAGCACCGGGGAGCTGTTTTTT
CASRDPGASTGELFF
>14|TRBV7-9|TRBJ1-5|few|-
TGTGCCAGCAGCTTAATGGGGGGTGATCAGCCCCAGCATTTT
CASSLMGGDQPQHF
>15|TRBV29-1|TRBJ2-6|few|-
TGCAGCGTTGTCGTGCCGTCCTCTGGGGCCAACGTCCTGACTTTC
CSVVVPSSGANVLTF
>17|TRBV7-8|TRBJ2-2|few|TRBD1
TGTGCCAGCAGTCCGACGACCGGGACAGTGAACACCGGGGAGCTGTTTTTT
CASSPTTGTVNTGELFF
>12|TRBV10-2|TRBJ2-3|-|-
TGCGCCAGCAGTGATATGTCGGATACGCAGTATTTT
CASSDMSDTQYF
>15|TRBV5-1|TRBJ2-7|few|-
TGCGCCAGCAGTCACGGACCCGGACAGTCCTACGAGCAGTACTTC
CASSHGPGQSYEQYF
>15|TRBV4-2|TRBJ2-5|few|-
TGTGCCAGCAGCCAAGAAGAAGGAACACAGAGGACCCAGTACTTC
CASSQEEGTQRTQYF
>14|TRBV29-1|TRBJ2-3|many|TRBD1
TGCAGTGGAACAGGGGGCGCGGGCACAGATACGCAGTATTTT
CSGTGGAGTDTQYF
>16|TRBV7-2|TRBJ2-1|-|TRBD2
TGTTCCAGCAGCGCGGGGAGGGCCGAGTTCTACAATGAGCAGTTCTTC
CSSSAGRAEFYNEQFF
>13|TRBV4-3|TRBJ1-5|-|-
TGCGCCAGCAGCCAAGATGGTGTCTCACCCCAGCATTTT
CASSQDGVSPQHF
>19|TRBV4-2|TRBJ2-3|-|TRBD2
TGTGCCAGCAGCCAGGCCCCTAGCATGGAGCGGGGGGGCCGAGATACGCAGTATTTT
CASSQAPSMERGGRDTQYF
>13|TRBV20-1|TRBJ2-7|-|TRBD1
TGCAGTGCTAGAGTTGGGACAGGGAGAGAGCAGTACTTC
CSARVGTGREQYF
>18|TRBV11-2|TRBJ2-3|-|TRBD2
TGTGCCAGCAGCTTAGGGAGTAGCGGGAGCGGCAGAACAGATACGCAGTATTTT
CASSLGSSGSGRTDTQYF
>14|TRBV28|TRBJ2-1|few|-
TGTGCCACCAAGGGTCACACCTCCTACAATGAGCAGTTCTTC
CATKGHTSYNEQFF
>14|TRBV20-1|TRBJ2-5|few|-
TGCAGTGCTAGTCAGGGCGGAGGCCAAGAGACCCAGTACTTC
CSASQGGGQETQYF
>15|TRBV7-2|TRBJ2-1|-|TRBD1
TGTGCCAGCAGCTTAGAGGACAGGGTAGTATATGAGCAGTTCTTC
CASSLEDRVVYEQFF